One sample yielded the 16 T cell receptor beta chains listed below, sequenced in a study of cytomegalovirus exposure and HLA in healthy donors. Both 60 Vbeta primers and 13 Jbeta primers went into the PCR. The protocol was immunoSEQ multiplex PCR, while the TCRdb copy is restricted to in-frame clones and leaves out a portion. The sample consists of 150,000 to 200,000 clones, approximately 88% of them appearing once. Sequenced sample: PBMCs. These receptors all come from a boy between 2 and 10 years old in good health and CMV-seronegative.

The CDR3 loop is CASSPTGTGRETQYF. In DNA form, the CDR3 reads TGTGCCAGCAGTCCTACGGGGACAGGGCGAGAGACCCAGTACTTC. The chain links TRBV6-5 to TRBJ2-5, with 9 bases that match TRBD1. V shed 5 bases, J shed 4 bases, and the junction held 8 bases outside the gene matches. Germline CDR1 and CDR2: MNHEY and SVGAGI. The CDR3 runs 15 residues.

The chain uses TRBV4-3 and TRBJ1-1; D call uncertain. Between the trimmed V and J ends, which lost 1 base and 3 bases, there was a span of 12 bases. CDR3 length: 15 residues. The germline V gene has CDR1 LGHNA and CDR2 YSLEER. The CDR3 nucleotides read TGCGCCAGCAGCCAAGGAGGTGGGTTGGACACTGAAGCTTTCTTT. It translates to CASSQGGGLDTEAFF.

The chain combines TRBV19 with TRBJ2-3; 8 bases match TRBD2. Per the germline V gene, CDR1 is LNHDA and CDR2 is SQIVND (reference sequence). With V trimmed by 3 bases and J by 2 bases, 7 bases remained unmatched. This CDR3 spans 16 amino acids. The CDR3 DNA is TGTGCCAGTAGTATCTCCAGCGGGAGTGTCACAGATACGCAGTATTTT. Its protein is CASSISSGSVTDTQYF.

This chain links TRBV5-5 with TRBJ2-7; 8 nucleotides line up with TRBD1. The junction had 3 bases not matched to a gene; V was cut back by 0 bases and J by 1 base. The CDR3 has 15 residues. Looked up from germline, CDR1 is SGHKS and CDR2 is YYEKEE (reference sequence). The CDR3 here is CASSLGRTGSYEQYV. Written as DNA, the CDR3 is TGTGCCAGCAGCTTGGGTAGGACAGGGTCCTACGAGCAGTACGTC.

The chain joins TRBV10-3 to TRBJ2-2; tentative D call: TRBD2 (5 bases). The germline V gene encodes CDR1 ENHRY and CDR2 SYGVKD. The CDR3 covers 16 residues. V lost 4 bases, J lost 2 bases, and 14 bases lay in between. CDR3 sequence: CAISGASGINTGELFF. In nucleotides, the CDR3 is TGTGCCATCAGTGGGGCCTCCGGGATAAACACCGGGGAGCTGTTTTTT.

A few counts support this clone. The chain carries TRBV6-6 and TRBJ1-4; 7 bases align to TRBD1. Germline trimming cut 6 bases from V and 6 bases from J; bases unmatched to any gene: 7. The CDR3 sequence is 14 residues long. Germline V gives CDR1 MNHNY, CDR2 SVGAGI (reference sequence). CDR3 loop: CASRPTGVHEKLFF. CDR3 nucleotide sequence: TGTGCCAGCAGGCCCACAGGGGTGCATGAAAAACTGTTTTTT.

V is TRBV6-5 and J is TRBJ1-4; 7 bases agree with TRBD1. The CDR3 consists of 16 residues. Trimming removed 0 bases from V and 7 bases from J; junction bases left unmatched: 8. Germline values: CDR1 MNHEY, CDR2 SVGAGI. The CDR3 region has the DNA TGTGCCAGCAGTTACTCACGACAGGGTGGTAGTGAAAAACTGTTTTTT. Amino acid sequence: CASSYSRQGGSEKLFF.

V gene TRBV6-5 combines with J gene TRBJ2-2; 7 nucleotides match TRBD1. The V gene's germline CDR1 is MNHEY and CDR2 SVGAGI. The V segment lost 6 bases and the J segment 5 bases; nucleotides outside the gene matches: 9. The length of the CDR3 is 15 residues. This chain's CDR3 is CASRGTGQRTGELFF. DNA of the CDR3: TGTGCCAGCAGGGGAACGGGACAGAGAACCGGGGAGCTGTTTTTT.

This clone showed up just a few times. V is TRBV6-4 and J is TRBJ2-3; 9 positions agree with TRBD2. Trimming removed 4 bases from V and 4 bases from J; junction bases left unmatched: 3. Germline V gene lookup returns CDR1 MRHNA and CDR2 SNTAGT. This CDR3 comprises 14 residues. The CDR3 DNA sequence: TGTGCCAGCAGTGTAGCGGGAGAGGCAGATACGCAGTATTTT. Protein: CASSVAGEADTQYF.

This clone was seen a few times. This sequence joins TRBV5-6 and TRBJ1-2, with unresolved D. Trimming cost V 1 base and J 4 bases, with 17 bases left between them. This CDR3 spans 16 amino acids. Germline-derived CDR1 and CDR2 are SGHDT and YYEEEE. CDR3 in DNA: TGTGCCAGCAGCTTGAAGCCACTTTGGGCTATCTATGGCTACACCTTC. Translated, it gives CASSLKPLWAIYGYTF.

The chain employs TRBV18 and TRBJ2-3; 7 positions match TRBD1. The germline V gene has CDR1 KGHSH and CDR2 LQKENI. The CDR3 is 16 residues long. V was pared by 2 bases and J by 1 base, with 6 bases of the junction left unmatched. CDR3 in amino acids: CASSPTDRVRTDTQYF. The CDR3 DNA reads TGTGCCAGCTCACCAACCGACAGGGTTCGCACAGATACGCAGTATTTT.

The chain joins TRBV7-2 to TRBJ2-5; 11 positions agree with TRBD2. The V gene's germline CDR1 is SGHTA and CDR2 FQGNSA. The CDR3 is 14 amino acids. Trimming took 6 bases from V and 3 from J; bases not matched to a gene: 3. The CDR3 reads CASSTSGRKETQYF. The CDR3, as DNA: TGTGCCAGCAGTACTAGCGGGAGAAAAGAGACCCAGTACTTC.

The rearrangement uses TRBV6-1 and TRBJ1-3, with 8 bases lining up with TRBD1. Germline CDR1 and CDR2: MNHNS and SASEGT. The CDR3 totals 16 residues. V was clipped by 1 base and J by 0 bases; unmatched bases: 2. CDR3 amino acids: CASSEGDRHSGNTIYF. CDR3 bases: TGTGCCAGCAGTGAAGGGGACAGGCACTCTGGAAACACCATATATTTT.

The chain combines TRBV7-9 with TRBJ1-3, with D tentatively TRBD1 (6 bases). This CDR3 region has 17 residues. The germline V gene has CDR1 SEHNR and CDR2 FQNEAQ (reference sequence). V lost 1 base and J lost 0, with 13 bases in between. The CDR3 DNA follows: TGTGCCAGCAGCTTAGGTTGGGACAAAAGCTCTGGAAACACCATATATTTT. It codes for CASSLGWDKSSGNTIYF.

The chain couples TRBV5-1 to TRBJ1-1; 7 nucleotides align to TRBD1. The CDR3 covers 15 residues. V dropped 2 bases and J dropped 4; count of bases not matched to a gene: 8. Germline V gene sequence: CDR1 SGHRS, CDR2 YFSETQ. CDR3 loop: CASSLLQGGGTEAFF. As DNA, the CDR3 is TGCGCCAGCAGCTTACTGCAGGGGGGAGGCACTGAAGCTTTCTTT.

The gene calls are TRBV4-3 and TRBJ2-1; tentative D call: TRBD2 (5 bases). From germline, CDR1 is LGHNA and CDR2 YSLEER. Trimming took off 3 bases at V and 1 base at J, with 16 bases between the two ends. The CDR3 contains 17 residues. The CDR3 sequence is CASSHGLLGLSYNEQFF. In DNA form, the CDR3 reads TGCGCCAGCAGCCACGGATTACTCGGACTTTCCTACAATGAGCAGTTCTTC.